Listed here are 22 T cell receptor beta chains from one sample, sequenced in a study of PD-1 blockade in classical Hodgkin lymphoma. The table came from immunoSEQ multiplex PCR; TCRdb's copy has only in-frame clones and leaves some out. Of tens of thousands of clones in the sample, 89% were seen once. Each and every patient relapsed after autologous stem cell transplantation, and patients got differing brentuximab vedotin exposure. The source was peripheral blood mononuclear cells (PBMCs), collected before the second cycle of nivolumab. These receptors were collected from a human donor with classical Hodgkin lymphoma.

The chain links TRBV6-1 to TRBJ2-1, with 8 nucleotides matching TRBD2. The ends lost 2 bases at V and 7 bases at J; junction bases unmatched: 10. The CDR3 has 16 amino acids. Per the germline V gene, CDR1 is MNHNS and CDR2 is SASEGT. CDR3 residues: CASSEWAGGAENEQFF. The DNA for the CDR3 is TGTGCCAGCAGTGAATGGGCCGGGGGGGCCGAGAATGAGCAGTTCTTC.

V usage is TRBV19 and J usage is TRBJ2-1; no definite D call. The CDR3 has 14 residues. In germline, CDR1 is LNHDA, CDR2 SQIVND (reference sequence). V gave up 3 bases and J gave up 6 bases, with 12 bases separating them. The CDR3 DNA sequence: TGTGCCAGTAGTATGGGTCCAAGGGCCAATGAGCAGTTCTTC. Protein sequence: CASSMGPRANEQFF.

This clone is a singleton in its sample. The chain recombines TRBV7-6 with TRBJ2-2, with D unresolved. The germline V and J ends were trimmed by 1 base and 1 base, with 7 bases remaining between them. The CDR3 covers 15 residues. CDR1 and CDR2 (germline): SGHVS, FNYEAQ. The CDR3 sequence is CASSLETRNTGELFF. Written as DNA, the CDR3 is TGTGCCAGCAGCTTAGAAACGAGGAACACCGGGGAGCTGTTTTTT.

The chain links TRBV19 to TRBJ1-1; D may be TRBD1 (6 bases). CDR3 length equals 15 residues. V lost 2 bases and J lost 3, with 13 bases in between. From germline, CDR1 is LNHDA and CDR2 SQIVND (reference sequence). CDR3 sequence (DNA): TGTGCCAGTAGTATAATGGAGGGGGGTGACACTGAAGCTTTCTTT. Translated: CASSIMEGGDTEAFF.

The rearrangement links TRBV5-4 to TRBJ2-7; TRBD2 agrees at 8 bases. The trim removed 4 bases at V and 8 bases at J, leaving 5 bases unmatched. The CDR3 contains 12 residues. Germline CDR1 is SGHNT and CDR2 is YYREEE (reference sequence). The CDR3 here is CASSTTSGKQYF. The CDR3 DNA is TGTGCCAGCAGCACCACTAGCGGAAAGCAGTACTTC. The full variable domain, in which reference TRBV5-4 and TRBJ2-7 provide the parts outside the CDR3, is ETGVTQSPTHLIKTRGQQVTLRCSSQSGHNTVSWYQQALGQGPQFIFQYYREEENGRGNFPPRFSGLQFPNYSSELNVNALELDDSALYLCASSTTSGKQYFGPGTRLTVT.

The chain is built from TRBV30 and TRBJ2-1; 9 nucleotides agree with TRBD2. This CDR3 is built from 15 residues. Losses at the gene ends were 0 bases for V and 5 bases for J; bases not matched to a gene: 5. Germline loops: CDR1 GTSNPN, CDR2 SVGIG (reference sequence). In DNA, the CDR3 is TGTGCCTGGAGTGTACGGGCTAGCGGGGACAATGAGCAGTTCTTC. It translates to CAWSVRASGDNEQFF. The whole variable domain, filled in from reference TRBV30 and TRBJ2-1, reads SQTIHQWPATLVQPVGSPLSLECTVEGTSNPNLYWYRQAAGRGLQLLFYSVGIGQISSEVPQNLSASRPQDRQFILSSKKLLLSDSGFYLCAWSVRASGDNEQFFGPGTRLTVL.

The chain links TRBV18 to TRBJ2-2; maybe TRBD2 (6 bases). The CDR3 loop spans 17 amino acids. CDR1 is KGHSH, CDR2 LQKENI, per germline. The V gene lost 3 bases and the J gene lost 4 bases, with 18 bases spanning the gap. Written as DNA, the CDR3 is TGTGCCAGCTCACCCCGTCCGGGGCGGGGAGTCACCGGGGAGCTGTTTTTT. This translates into CASSPRPGRGVTGELFF.

The chain uses TRBV29-1 and TRBJ2-2, with TRBD1 as a possible D gene (5 bases). CDR1 is SQVTM, CDR2 ANQGSEA, per germline. The ends were cut back, 4 bases at V and 4 bases at J, with 10 bases in the middle. CDR3 length equals 13 residues. The CDR3 sequence is CSVGRGSTGELFF. CDR3 coding DNA: TGCAGCGTTGGTAGGGGATCCACCGGGGAGCTGTTTTTT.

The chain combines TRBV2 with TRBJ1-4; D uncertain. Trimming shortened V by 0 bases and J by 7 bases, and 12 bases separated the two germline ends. The CDR3 is 15 amino acids. Germline V gene sequence: CDR1 SNHLY, CDR2 FYNNEI. The CDR3 DNA reads TGTGCCAGCAGTGAAGCGCTTCACAAAGGTGAAAAACTGTTTTTT. Translation: CASSEALHKGEKLFF.

In nucleotides, the CDR3 is TGTGCCAGCAGTGACCCAATCCAGTACGAGCAGTACTTC. It translates to CASSDPIQYEQYF. The chain carries TRBV2 and TRBJ2-7, with no clear D. Germline-derived CDR1 and CDR2 are SNHLY and FYNNEI. The CDR3 is 13 amino acids. V was cut by 3 bases and J by 4 bases, with 10 bases left in between.

This clone appeared a single time. The rearrangement joins TRBV5-1 to TRBJ2-1; a weak D match, TRBD2 (6 bases). This CDR3 contains 13 residues. Trimming removed 2 bases from V and 5 bases from J, with 8 bases in between. Germline V CDR1 and CDR2: SGHRS, YFSETQ. In nucleotides, the CDR3 is TGCGCCAGCAGCTTAGCGGGCAACAATGAGCAGTTCTTC. It translates to CASSLAGNNEQFF.

The rearrangement joins TRBV28 to TRBJ2-7, with 9 nucleotides matching TRBD2. Germline CDR1 and CDR2: MDHEN and SYDVKM. The J segment lost 4 bases and the V segment lost 2 bases, leaving 24 bases of the junction unmatched. CDR3 length equals 21 residues. The CDR3: CASSLSPMILASGTSQYEQYF. In DNA, the CDR3 is TGTGCCAGCAGTTTAAGTCCGATGATTCTAGCCTCCGGGACTAGCCAGTACGAGCAGTACTTC.

This clone was detected only a few times. The chain's CDR3 is CMGGGTEAFF. CDR3 in DNA: TGCATGGGGGGTGGTACTGAAGCTTTCTTT. The V call is TRBV29-1, the J call TRBJ1-1, with D perhaps matching TRBD1 (5 bases). The CDR3 is 10 residues long. Germline-derived CDR1 and CDR2 are SQVTM and ANQGSEA.

The chain links TRBV12-5 to TRBJ2-7, with 11 bases that match TRBD2. CDR1 is LGHNT and CDR2 is FRNRAP in the germline V gene. The CDR3 runs to 18 residues. With V trimmed by 1 base and J by 0 bases, 8 bases remained unmatched. CDR3 bases: TGTGCTAGTGGTTTGGGCGCCGGACTAGCGGGCCTCTCCTACGAGCAGTACTTC. This translates into CASGLGAGLAGLSYEQYF.

The V and J genes are TRBV5-6 and TRBJ2-3, with D possibly being TRBD2 (6 bases). V lost 4 bases and J 0 bases, leaving 12 bases between the germline ends. The CDR3 sequence is 15 residues long. Germline CDR1 and CDR2: SGHDT and YYEEEE. The DNA of the CDR3 is TGTGCCAGCAGCATAGGGAGCGGGAGCACAGATACGCAGTATTTT. As protein: CASSIGSGSTDTQYF.

The chain couples TRBV6-5 to TRBJ1-5, with D hard to call. Germline V lookup: CDR1 MNHEY, CDR2 SVGAGI. V was trimmed by 2 bases and J by 5 bases, leaving 7 bases between them. This CDR3 has 13 amino acids. CDR3 nucleotide sequence: TGTGCCAGCAGTTACAGGGATTATCAGCCCCAGCATTTT. Encoded protein: CASSYRDYQPQHF.

The chain uses TRBV2 and TRBJ2-3; possible D gene TRBD2, 6 bases. The CDR3 covers 16 residues. Germline values: CDR1 SNHLY, CDR2 FYNNEI. Trimming took 4 bases from V and 0 from J, leaving 14 bases between them. CDR3 DNA: TGTGCCAGCAGTGGGCCTAGCAGCGGGAGCACAGATACGCAGTATTTT. Amino acid sequence: CASSGPSSGSTDTQYF.

The gene calls are TRBV7-2 and TRBJ2-7, with D tentatively TRBD1 (6 bases). This CDR3 has 16 amino acids. V was clipped by 3 bases and J by 0 bases, with 15 bases between them. Germline CDR1 is SGHTA and CDR2 is FQGNSA. The CDR3, as DNA: TGTGCCAGCAGCTTCAGGACAGACCCAGGCTCCTACGAGCAGTACTTC. It codes for CASSFRTDPGSYEQYF.

This chain links TRBV10-2 with TRBJ2-3; unclear D gene. CDR1 WSHSY and CDR2 SAAADI come from the germline V gene. Between the trimmed V and J ends, which lost 4 bases and 2 bases, there was a span of 1 base. The CDR3 runs 11 residues. The CDR3 coding sequence is TGCGCCAGCAGTGCCACAGATACGCAGTATTTT. Translating it yields CASSATDTQYF.

The CDR3 is CGVDTTYEQYF. CDR3 in DNA: TGCGGGGTGGACACGACCTACGAGCAGTACTTC. V and J are TRBV20-1 and TRBJ2-7; tentative D call: TRBD1 (5 bases). Per the germline V gene, CDR1 is DFQATT and CDR2 is SNEGSKA (reference sequence). The CDR3 consists of 11 residues.

This clone was seen only a few times. Here the CDR3 reads CASSVWDRGNQPQHF. CDR3 nucleotides: TGTGCCAGCAGTGTGTGGGACAGGGGTAATCAGCCCCAGCATTTT. The chain joins TRBV2 to TRBJ1-5, with 10 bases matching TRBD1. Germline V gene sequence: CDR1 SNHLY, CDR2 FYNNEI. The CDR3 has 15 amino acids. Trimming at V came to 4 bases and at J to 4 bases, leaving 4 bases not matched to a gene.

This rearrangement joins TRBV20-1 to TRBJ2-7; D possibly matches TRBD1 or TRBD2 (5 bases each). CDR3 length equals 11 residues. With 5 bases removed from V and 6 bases from J, the gap between germline ends came to 11 bases. CDR1 and CDR2 from the germline V gene are DFQATT and SNEGSKA (reference sequence). The CDR3 is CSADRRGEQYF. CDR3 sequence (DNA): TGCAGTGCTGACAGACGGGGCGAGCAGTACTTC.